This TCR beta chain was sequenced in a study of siplizumab effects on memory and regulatory T cells. Method: immunoSEQ multiplex PCR; TCRdb's copy keeps in-frame clones and lacks some. The top ten clones hold around 29% of a sample with tens of thousands of clones, about 90% of them seen once. This CDR3 comprises 14 residues. Trimming cost V 11 bases and J 5 bases; bases outside gene matches: 10. Germline CDR1 and CDR2: ENHRY and SYGVKD. The chain joins TRBV10-3 to TRBJ2-3; 10 bases line up with TRBD1. The sequence derives from a human donor in good health. Sequencing input: CD8+ T cells sorted from blood. CDR3 DNA sequence: TGTGCCGGTAGACAGGGGGCGCGAGAAGATACGCAGTATTTT. As protein: CAGRQGAREDTQYF.